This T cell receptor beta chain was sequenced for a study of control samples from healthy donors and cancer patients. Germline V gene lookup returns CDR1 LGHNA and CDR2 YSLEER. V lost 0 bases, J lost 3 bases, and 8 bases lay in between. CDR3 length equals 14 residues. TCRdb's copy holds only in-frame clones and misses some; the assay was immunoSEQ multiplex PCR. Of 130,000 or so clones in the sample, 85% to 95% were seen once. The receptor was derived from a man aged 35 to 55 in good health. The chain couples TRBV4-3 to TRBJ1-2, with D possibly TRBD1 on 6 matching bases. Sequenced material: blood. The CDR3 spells CASSQDRQDYGYTF. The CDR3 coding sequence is TGCGCCAGCAGCCAAGACAGACAGGACTATGGCTACACCTTC.